This passage covers 29 T cell receptor beta chains from one sample sequenced in a study of T-cell memory formation after mild COVID-19. TCRdb independently ran MiXCR on the 5' RACE reads; one entry per CDR3 protein. The repertoire includes 200,000 to 250,000 distinct CDR3 sequences, 8% to 9.5% of them detected once, and 22% sits in the top ten. Material for sequencing was PBMCs or a T cell subset sorted from them (not recorded which). The source of these receptors is a young man who had mild COVID-19 (a few samples of this study predate the infection). Cell type and time point are not known.

This clonotype has a handful of counts. This chain joins TRBV7-9 and TRBJ2-1; TRBD1 or TRBD2 may be the D gene (5 bases each). The CDR3 extends over 13 amino acids. V was cut by 0 bases and J by 9 bases, with 9 bases left in between. Germline-derived CDR1 and CDR2 are SEHNR and FQNEAQ (reference sequence). CDR3 protein: CASSLAGRIEQFF. CDR3 coding DNA: TGTGCCAGCAGCTTAGCGGGACGTATTGAGCAGTTCTTC.

This clonotype was found a few times. The chain combines TRBV7-2 with TRBJ2-2; D might be TRBD1 (5 bases). The V and J ends lost 0 bases and 1 base respectively, with 9 bases between them. The germline V gene has CDR1 SGHTA and CDR2 FQGNSA. The CDR3 extends over 16 amino acids. This CDR3 reads CASSLAYRQNTGELFF. The CDR3 DNA reads TGTGCCAGCAGCTTAGCGTACAGGCAGAACACCGGGGAGCTGTTTTTT.

The chain uses TRBV5-1 and TRBJ2-7, with TRBD1 as a possible D gene (6 bases). This CDR3 has 12 residues. The V end lost 4 bases, the J end lost 5 bases, and 10 bases lay between the germline ends. Germline V gene lookup returns CDR1 SGHRS and CDR2 YFSETQ. Here the CDR3 DNA reads TGCGCCAGCAGCGGGGCAGGGGACGAGCAGTACTTC. Amino acid sequence: CASSGAGDEQYF.

The genes are TRBV28 and TRBJ2-3; 10 bases match TRBD1. The CDR3 covers 17 residues. V was clipped by 6 bases and J by 2 bases; unmatched bases: 11. Germline V gene data show CDR1 as MDHEN and CDR2 as SYDVKM. CDR3 protein: CASRIQDRGTITDTQYF. CDR3 sequence (DNA): TGTGCCAGCAGAATACAGGACAGGGGGACCATCACAGATACGCAGTATTTT.

This clonotype has a handful of counts. The CDR3 protein is CASSVLAGSTDTQYF. The CDR3 DNA sequence: TGTGCCAGCAGTGTTCTAGCGGGCTCCACAGATACGCAGTATTTT. The chain couples TRBV6-4 to TRBJ2-3, with 8 bases aligning to TRBD2. The CDR3 runs to 15 residues. The germline V gene encodes CDR1 MRHNA and CDR2 SNTAGT. J lost 2 bases, V lost 4 bases, and 5 bases had no gene match.

This clonotype has a handful of counts. The chain carries TRBV24-1 and TRBJ2-5; maybe TRBD2 (5 bases). This CDR3 contains 15 residues. Germline loops: CDR1 KGHDR, CDR2 SFDVKD. V dropped 4 bases and J dropped 5 bases, with 16 bases sitting between them. CDR3: CATSDPTRIGETQYF. In nucleotides, the CDR3 is TGTGCCACCAGTGACCCCACTAGGATAGGTGAGACCCAGTACTTC.

This sequence joins TRBV12-3 or TRBV12-4 and TRBJ2-3; 7 nucleotides align to TRBD2. CDR3 size: 14 residues. V lost 6 bases and J lost 2; bases outside the gene matches: 5. The CDR3 DNA sequence: TGTGCCAGCAGGGGGGGGGTCACCACAGATACGCAGTATTTT. Its protein product is CASRGGVTTDTQYF.

The chain joins TRBV18 to TRBJ2-3; TRBD1 matches 7 bases. Germline V gives CDR1 KGHSH, CDR2 LQKENI. V was clipped by 6 bases and J by 7 bases; unmatched bases: 13. The CDR3 runs to 15 residues. The CDR3 loop reads CASSPTEQGLNTQYF. Written as DNA, the CDR3 is TGTGCCAGCTCCCCCACGGAACAGGGGTTGAATACGCAGTATTTT. The entire variable domain, with the rest obtained from reference TRBV18 and TRBJ2-3, is as follows: NAGVMQNPRHLVRRRGQEARLRCSPMKGHSHVYWYRQLPEEGLKFMVYLQKENIIDESGMPKERFSAEFPKEGPSILRIQQVVRGDSAAYFCASSPTEQGLNTQYFGPGTRLTVL.

DNA of the CDR3: TGTGCCAGCAGCTTGGATACAGGCCTCAGCTATGGCTACACCTTC. This translates into CASSLDTGLSYGYTF. V usage is TRBV5-6 and J usage is TRBJ1-2, with D possibly TRBD1 on 5 matching bases. The CDR3 runs to 15 residues. CDR1 SGHDT and CDR2 YYEEEE come from the germline V gene. Trimming stripped 0 bases from V and 4 bases from J, with 13 bases between.

This sequence joins TRBV7-9 and TRBJ1-4, with 8 bases lining up with TRBD1. The CDR3 length is 15 residues. In germline, CDR1 is SEHNR, CDR2 FQNEAQ (reference sequence). V was clipped by 5 bases and J by 7 bases; unmatched bases: 9. The CDR3 nucleotides read TGTGCCAGCAGCCCGACACAGGGGGGATTTGAAAAACTGTTTTTT. This codes for CASSPTQGGFEKLFF.

This clonotype has more than one count but fewer than ten. This sequence joins TRBV12-3 or TRBV12-4 and TRBJ1-3, with 11 bases aligning to TRBD1. This CDR3 is 16 amino acids long. V was pared by 6 bases and J by 7 bases, with 11 bases of the junction left unmatched. The CDR3 sequence is CASSRTGQGAGNTIYF. For the CDR3, the DNA is TGTGCCAGCAGCCGAACTGGACAGGGGGCGGGCAACACCATATATTTT.

This clonotype was recorded a few times. The CDR3 DNA is TGCGCCAGCAGCCAAGATCCTTTCGGGTCCGGCGAGCAGTACTTC. This translates into CASSQDPFGSGEQYF. V usage is TRBV4-1 and J usage is TRBJ2-7; D gene uncertain. Trimming took off 0 bases at V and 6 bases at J, with 15 bases between the two ends. This CDR3 is built from 15 residues. Germline V gene sequence: CDR1 MGHRA, CDR2 YSYEKL.

The genes are TRBV29-1 and TRBJ2-7, with 9 bases aligning to TRBD1. CDR1 and CDR2 from the germline V gene are SQVTM and ANQGSEA. The V gene end was trimmed by 8 bases and the J gene end by 9 bases; junction bases not matched to a gene: 20. This CDR3 region has 15 residues. CDR3 protein: CSTKGRTGAPFGQYV. The CDR3 DNA is TGCAGCACAAAAGGCCGGACAGGGGCTCCTTTTGGGCAGTACGTC.

This clonotype was counted a few times. The chain has TRBV6-1 and TRBJ1-2; TRBD1 is a possible D gene (5 bases). V was clipped by 7 bases and J by 2 bases, with 17 bases between them. CDR1 MNHNS and CDR2 SASEGT come from the germline V gene. The CDR3 sequence is 15 residues long. CDR3 bases: TGTGCCAGCACCCCGACAGAGTTCTCCAACTATGGCTACACCTTC. This sequence encodes CASTPTEFSNYGYTF.

Points on this clonotype: A much larger clone lies one base from this, so it may be a read error. V gene TRBV6-5 combines with J gene TRBJ1-1, with 7 bases aligning to TRBD1. This CDR3 is 15 amino acids long. Germline assignment: CDR1 MNHEY and CDR2 SVGAGI. J was trimmed by 4 bases and V by 4 bases; bases with no gene match: 9. Written as DNA, the CDR3 is TGTGCCAGCAGTTCGACAGGGCAGGGAATCACTGAAGCTTTCTTT. Translated, it gives CASSSTGQGITEAFF.

This clonotype was detected a few times. This chain joins TRBV6-5 and TRBJ2-3; D gene unclear. Germline CDR1 reads MNHEY; CDR2 reads SVGAGI. The CDR3 covers 14 residues. Trimming removed 2 bases at V and 6 bases at J, with 12 bases between. The CDR3 DNA reads as TGTGCCAGCAGTTACAAGTGGTTGTCGGATACGCAGTATTTT. This codes for CASSYKWLSDTQYF.

This clonotype has just a few counts. The rearrangement joins TRBV6-5 to TRBJ1-2; possible D gene TRBD1, 6 bases. Germline CDR1 MNHEY, CDR2 SVGAGI. The CDR3 contains 14 residues. V gave up 2 bases and J gave up 6 bases, with 13 bases separating them. The CDR3 region is CASSYTQGINGYTF. The CDR3 coding sequence is TGTGCCAGCAGTTACACCCAGGGGATAAATGGCTACACCTTC.

This clonotype occurred many times. This chain uses TRBV7-6 with TRBJ2-5; the D gene is possibly TRBD2 (6 bases). CDR3 length: 13 amino acids. V shed 5 bases and J shed 7 bases, with 14 bases lying between them. Germline lookup yields CDR1 SGHVS and CDR2 FNYEAQ. The CDR3 here is CASSPEVGGTQYF. As DNA, the CDR3 is TGTGCCAGCAGCCCCGAGGTGGGGGGGACCCAGTACTTC.

This clonotype was seen at least ten times. This sequence joins TRBV7-2 and TRBJ2-7; perhaps TRBD1 as D (6 bases). Germline assignment: CDR1 SGHTA and CDR2 FQGNSA. CDR3 length: 14 amino acids. V was trimmed by 8 bases and J by 4 bases, leaving 18 bases between them. CDR3 nucleotides: TGTGCCAGCTCCATCGGGACACAACAATACGAGCAGTACTTC. This translates into CASSIGTQQYEQYF.

The gene calls are TRBV7-9 and TRBJ1-2, with D hard to call. The CDR3 covers 12 residues. The germline V and J ends were trimmed by 5 bases and 4 bases, with 8 bases remaining between them. Germline V gene sequence: CDR1 SEHNR, CDR2 FQNEAQ (reference sequence). In DNA form, the CDR3 reads TGTGCCAGCAGCGCCAGTAGCTATGGCTACACCTTC. It yields the protein CASSASSYGYTF.

V gene TRBV27 combines with J gene TRBJ1-6; 11 bases align to TRBD1. In germline, CDR1 is MNHEY, CDR2 SMNVEV (reference sequence). This CDR3 is 15 amino acids long. With V trimmed by 6 bases and J by 7 bases, 5 bases remained unmatched. The CDR3 coding sequence is TGTGCCAGCAGCCTCTGGACAGGGGGCAATTCACCCCTCCACTTT. Residues: CASSLWTGGNSPLHF.

This sequence joins TRBV12-5 and TRBJ1-6, with unresolved D. From germline, CDR1 is LGHNT and CDR2 FRNRAP. This CDR3 is built from 13 residues. The V and J ends lost 6 bases and 7 bases respectively, with 10 bases between them. The CDR3 bases are TGTGCTAGTGGAGCAGACGGGAATTCACCCCTCCACTTT. Its protein is CASGADGNSPLHF.

This clonotype appeared a few times. The V call is TRBV12-3 or TRBV12-4, the J call TRBJ1-4, with D perhaps matching TRBD1 (5 bases). Trimming removed 3 bases at V and 7 bases at J, with 18 bases between. The CDR3 contains 16 residues. CDR3 DNA sequence: TGTGCCAGCAGTTTCGGGTTGGTCCTCGGGGCTGAAAAACTGTTTTTT. This encodes CASSFGLVLGAEKLFF.

This clonotype was counted only a few times. The chain links TRBV11-2 to TRBJ2-5, with 14 bases aligning to TRBD2. The CDR3 is made up of 16 amino acids. The ends lost 5 bases at V and 6 bases at J; junction bases unmatched: 8. Germline CDR1 is SGHAT and CDR2 is FQNNGV. CDR3 DNA: TGTGCCAGCAGCAACAGACTAGCGGGGGGGCCCAAGACCCAGTACTTC. Amino acids: CASSNRLAGGPKTQYF.

The V call is TRBV25-1, the J call TRBJ1-1; D not resolved. This CDR3 is 15 amino acids long. Per the germline V gene, CDR1 is MGHDK and CDR2 is SYGVNS. V lost 3 bases and J lost 1, with 12 bases in between. The CDR3 DNA reads TGTGCCAGCAGTGAGTGGCGGGGTCCGAACACTGAAGCTTTCTTT. Its protein product is CASSEWRGPNTEAFF.

The V and J genes are TRBV20-1 and TRBJ2-2; maybe TRBD1 (6 bases). The CDR3 loop spans 14 amino acids. Germline loops: CDR1 DFQATT, CDR2 SNEGSKA (reference sequence). The V and J ends lost 3 bases and 4 bases respectively, with 12 bases between them. CDR3 in DNA: TGCAGTGCTAGGCGGGCCAGGGGCACCGGGGAGCTGTTTTTT. It specifies CSARRARGTGELFF.

This chain connects TRBV4-3 to TRBJ2-7; weak D call: TRBD2 (6 bases). The CDR3 runs to 13 residues. Germline CDR1 LGHNA, CDR2 YSLEER. Trimming cost V 0 bases and J 6 bases, with 9 bases left between them. CDR3 DNA: TGCGCCAGCAGCCAAGATAAGGGAGGCGAGCAGTACTTC. This translates into CASSQDKGGEQYF.

This clonotype has at least ten counts. The chain is built from TRBV3-1 and TRBJ2-7; maybe TRBD2 (6 bases). The ends were cut back, 0 bases at V and 12 bases at J, with 15 bases in the middle. The CDR3 is 13 amino acids. Germline CDR1 is LGHDT and CDR2 is YNNKEL (reference sequence). The CDR3: CASSQELAGRSYF. The CDR3 nucleotides read TGTGCCAGCAGCCAAGAACTAGCAGGACGGTCGTACTTC.

This chain connects TRBV29-1 to TRBJ2-3; D is tentatively TRBD1 or TRBD2 (5 bases each). This CDR3 region has 13 residues. The germline V and J ends were trimmed by 6 bases and 2 bases, with 12 bases remaining between them. Germline CDR1 is SQVTM and CDR2 is ANQGSEA. The CDR3, as DNA: TGCAGCGTAGACGGGACCACCACAGATACGCAGTATTTT. Translation: CSVDGTTTDTQYF.